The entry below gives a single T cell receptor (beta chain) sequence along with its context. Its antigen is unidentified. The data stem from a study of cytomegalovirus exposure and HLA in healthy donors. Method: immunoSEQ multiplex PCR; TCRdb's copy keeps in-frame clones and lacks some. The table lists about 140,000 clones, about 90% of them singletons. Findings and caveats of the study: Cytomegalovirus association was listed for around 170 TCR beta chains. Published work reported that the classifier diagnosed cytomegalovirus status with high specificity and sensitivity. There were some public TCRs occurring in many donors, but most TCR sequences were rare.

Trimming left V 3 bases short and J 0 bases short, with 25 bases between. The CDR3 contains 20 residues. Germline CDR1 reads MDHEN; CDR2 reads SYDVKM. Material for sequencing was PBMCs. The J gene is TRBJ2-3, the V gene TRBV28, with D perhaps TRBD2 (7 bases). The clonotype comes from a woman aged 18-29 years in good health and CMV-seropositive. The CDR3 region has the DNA TGTGCCAGCAGTTTCAACGGGGGGCCGGACCTGACCATAAGCACAGATACGCAGTATTTT. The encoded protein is CASSFNGGPDLTISTDTQYF.